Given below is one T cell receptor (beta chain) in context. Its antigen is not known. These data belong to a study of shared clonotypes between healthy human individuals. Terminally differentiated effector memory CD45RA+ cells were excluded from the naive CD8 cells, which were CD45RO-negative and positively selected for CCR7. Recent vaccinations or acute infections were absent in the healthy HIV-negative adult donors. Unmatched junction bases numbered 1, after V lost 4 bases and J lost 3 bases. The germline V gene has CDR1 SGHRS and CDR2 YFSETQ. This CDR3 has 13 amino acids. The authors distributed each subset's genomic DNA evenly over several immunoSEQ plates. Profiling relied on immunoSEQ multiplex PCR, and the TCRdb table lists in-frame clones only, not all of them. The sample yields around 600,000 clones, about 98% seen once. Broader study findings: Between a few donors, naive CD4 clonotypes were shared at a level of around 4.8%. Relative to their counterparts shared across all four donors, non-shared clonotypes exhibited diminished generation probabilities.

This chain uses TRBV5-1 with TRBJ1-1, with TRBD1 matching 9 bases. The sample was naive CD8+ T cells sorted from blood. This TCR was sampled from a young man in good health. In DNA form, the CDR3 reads TGCGCCAGCAGCCGGACAGGGGACACTGAAGCTTTCTTT. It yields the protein CASSRTGDTEAFF. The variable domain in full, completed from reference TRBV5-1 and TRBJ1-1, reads KAGVTQTPRYLIKTRGQQVTLSCSPISGHRSVSWYQQTPGQGLQFLFEYFSETQRNKGNFPGRFSGRQFSNSRSEMNVSTLELGDSALYLCASSRTGDTEAFFGQGTRLTVV.